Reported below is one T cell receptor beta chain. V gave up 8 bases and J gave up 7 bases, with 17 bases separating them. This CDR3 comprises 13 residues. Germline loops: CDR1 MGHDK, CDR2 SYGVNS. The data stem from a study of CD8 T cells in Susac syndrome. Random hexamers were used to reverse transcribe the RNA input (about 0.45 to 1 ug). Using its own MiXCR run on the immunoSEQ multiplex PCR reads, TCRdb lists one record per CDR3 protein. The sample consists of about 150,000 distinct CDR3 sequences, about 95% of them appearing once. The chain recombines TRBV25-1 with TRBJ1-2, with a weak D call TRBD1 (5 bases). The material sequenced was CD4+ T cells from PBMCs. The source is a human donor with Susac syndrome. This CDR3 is CASFQGGEGGYTF. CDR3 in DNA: TGTGCCAGCTTCCAGGGTGGGGAGGGTGGCTACACCTTC.